Each of the 19 T cell receptor beta chains below was sequenced from the same sample in a study of Ad26.COV2.S vaccination and SARS-CoV-2 variants. Method: immunoSEQ multiplex PCR; TCRdb's copy keeps in-frame clones and lacks some. In the table there are hundreds of thousands of clones, roughly nine tenths of which are singletons. Sample treatment: around 19 received Ad26.COV2.S at low or high dose, single or two shots; 5 received placebo; per-sample allocation not given. Each sample was drawn 63 days after the first injection (of vaccine or placebo). The material sequenced was peripheral blood, taken in a trial of Ad26.COV2.S vaccine versus placebo. These receptors all come from a person between 18 and 65 years old who received the Ad26.COV2.S COVID-19 vaccine or a placebo.

With regard to this clone: At one boundary the junction diverges from the germline segment, which might be a read error. The chain links TRBV25-1 to TRBJ1-4; D gene unclear. Looked up from germline, CDR1 is MGHDK and CDR2 is SYGVNS. The CDR3 runs 13 residues. CDR3 in DNA: TGTGCCAGCAGTGAACCAACGAATGAAAAACTGTTTTTT. Its translation: CASSEPTNEKLFF.

The rearrangement uses TRBV4-3 and TRBJ1-6; 9 bases align to TRBD1. The CDR3 length is 15 residues. V lost 4 bases and J lost 7; bases outside the gene matches: 5. Germline CDR1 is LGHNA and CDR2 is YSLEER. The CDR3 DNA sequence: TGCGCCAGCAGCCGGGACAGGGTTGGGAATTCACCCCTCCACTTT. It is translated as CASSRDRVGNSPLHF.

This rearrangement joins TRBV10-1 to TRBJ1-5; TRBD1 is a possible D gene (5 bases). The germline V and J ends were trimmed by 3 bases and 7 bases, with 7 bases remaining between them. This CDR3 has 12 amino acids. Germline loops: CDR1 WNHNN, CDR2 SYGVQD (reference sequence). CDR3 nucleotide sequence: TGCGCCAGCAGTGACAGGGTCCAGCCCCAGCATTTT. This gives the protein CASSDRVQPQHF.

The chain couples TRBV7-2 to TRBJ1-1; 8 nucleotides agree with TRBD1. The germline V gene encodes CDR1 SGHTA and CDR2 FQGNSA. J was trimmed by 1 base and V by 9 bases; bases with no gene match: 4. The CDR3 sequence is 13 residues long. CDR3 residues: CASSGQENTEAFF. In DNA, the CDR3 is TGTGCCAGTTCGGGACAGGAGAACACTGAAGCTTTCTTT.

V and J are TRBV6-5 and TRBJ1-2; 9 positions match TRBD1. V lost 2 bases and J lost 2; bases outside the gene matches: 6. Per the germline V gene, CDR1 is MNHEY and CDR2 is SVGAGI. CDR3 length: 16 residues. The CDR3 here is CASSYRSTGGNYGYTF. CDR3 DNA: TGTGCCAGCAGTTACCGATCGACAGGGGGGAACTATGGCTACACCTTC.

This clone is a singleton in its sample. This rearrangement joins TRBV5-8 to TRBJ1-5; D is undetermined. CDR1 SGHTS and CDR2 YDEGEE come from the germline V gene. Trimming removed 0 bases from V and 9 bases from J, with 4 bases in between. The CDR3 runs 11 residues. The CDR3 sequence: CASSLGAPQHF. In nucleotides, the CDR3 is TGTGCCAGCAGCTTGGGGGCGCCCCAGCATTTT.

The rearrangement links TRBV5-6 to TRBJ2-1; unclear D gene. Germline lookup yields CDR1 SGHDT and CDR2 YYEEEE. V was clipped by 1 base and J by 7 bases, with 6 bases between them. The CDR3 runs to 12 residues. CDR3 DNA sequence: TGTGCCAGCAGCTTGACGGAGAATGAGCAGTTCTTC. Its protein is CASSLTENEQFF.

The chain links TRBV29-1 to TRBJ2-3, with D tentatively TRBD2 (6 bases). CDR1 is SQVTM and CDR2 is ANQGSEA in the germline V gene. CDR3 length: 13 residues. V dropped 4 bases and J dropped 5 bases, with 13 bases sitting between them. The CDR3 region has the DNA TGCAGCGTTGCGCGGGATGGGGTAGATACGCAGTATTTT. Translating gives CSVARDGVDTQYF.

The V call is TRBV19, the J call TRBJ2-6, with D uncertain. V lost 3 bases and J 2 bases, leaving 8 bases between the germline ends. The germline V gene has CDR1 LNHDA and CDR2 SQIVND (reference sequence). CDR3 length: 15 amino acids. The CDR3 sequence: CASSMGPPGANVLTF. In nucleotides, the CDR3 is TGTGCCAGTAGTATGGGTCCACCTGGGGCCAACGTCCTGACTTTC.

This chain joins TRBV10-3 and TRBJ1-2, with D perhaps matching TRBD1 (5 bases). The V end was cut by 5 bases, the J end by 4 bases, with 17 bases between. The germline gives CDR1 ENHRY, CDR2 SYGVKD. This CDR3 comprises 15 residues. The CDR3 DNA sequence: TGTGCCATCAGTCCCTTCGCGACAGTTTCCTATGGCTACACCTTC. This sequence encodes CAISPFATVSYGYTF.

V gene TRBV14 combines with J gene TRBJ2-5, with TRBD1 as a possible D gene (6 bases). Trimming removed 2 bases at V and 6 bases at J, with 16 bases between. The CDR3 extends over 15 amino acids. The germline gives CDR1 SGHDN, CDR2 FVKESK. CDR3 nucleotide sequence: TGTGCCAGCAGCCAAAATCCAGGGGCTTGGAAGACCCAGTACTTC. Translated, it gives CASSQNPGAWKTQYF.

This sequence joins TRBV24-1 and TRBJ2-2, with D perhaps TRBD1 (5 bases). CDR3 length: 15 amino acids. The V and J ends lost 3 bases and 1 base respectively, with 8 bases between them. CDR1 and CDR2 (germline): KGHDR, SFDVKD. CDR3 sequence reads: CATSDGDRNTGELFF. As DNA, the CDR3 is TGTGCCACCAGTGATGGAGACAGGAACACCGGGGAGCTGTTTTTT.

The V and J genes are TRBV30 and TRBJ2-3; D remains ambiguous. CDR1 GTSNPN and CDR2 SVGIG come from the germline V gene (reference sequence). Trimming removed 2 bases at V and 1 base at J, with 10 bases between. CDR3 length: 14 amino acids. In DNA form, the CDR3 reads TGTGCCTGGAGTAATCCCAGCGGCACAGATACGCAGTATTTT. It encodes CAWSNPSGTDTQYF.

The gene calls are TRBV24-1 and TRBJ2-1; 10 bases align to TRBD2. The CDR3 spans 15 residues. J lost 0 bases, V lost 5 bases, and 0 bases had no gene match. Germline CDR1 reads KGHDR; CDR2 reads SFDVKD. CDR3 DNA sequence: TGTGCCACCAGTGCTAGCGGGGGCTCCTACAATGAGCAGTTCTTC. Residues: CATSASGGSYNEQFF.

The chain couples TRBV5-1 to TRBJ2-5; 7 bases are a match to TRBD1. This CDR3 region has 14 residues. V lost 4 bases to trimming and J lost 5 bases; unmatched junction nucleotides: 8. Germline V CDR1 and CDR2: SGHRS, YFSETQ. This chain's CDR3 is CASSKSTGRETQYF. In DNA form, the CDR3 reads TGCGCCAGCAGCAAATCGACAGGGCGGGAGACCCAGTACTTC.

The genes are TRBV6-2 or TRBV6-3 and TRBJ1-2; a possible D gene is TRBD1 (5 bases). V lost 0 bases, J lost 8 bases, and 13 bases lay in between. CDR3 length: 14 residues. CDR1 is MNHEY and CDR2 is SVGEGT in the germline V gene. CDR3 sequence (DNA): TGTGCCAGCAGTTACTCGGGGCAGCCGTGGGGCTACACCTTC. It yields the protein CASSYSGQPWGYTF.

This sequence joins TRBV24-1 and TRBJ2-2, with unresolved D. Trimming shortened V by 3 bases and J by 4 bases, and 8 bases separated the two germline ends. From germline, CDR1 is KGHDR and CDR2 SFDVKD. This CDR3 contains 14 residues. CDR3 DNA: TGTGCCACCAGTGATCCAAACACCACCGGGGAGCTGTTTTTT. This sequence encodes CATSDPNTTGELFF.

This sequence joins TRBV18 and TRBJ2-3, with D possibly matching TRBD1 (5 bases). The CDR3 has 14 residues. The V gene lost 2 bases and the J gene lost 2 bases, with 8 bases spanning the gap. The germline gives CDR1 KGHSH, CDR2 LQKENI. Here the CDR3 reads CASSPGAATDTQYF. In DNA form, the CDR3 reads TGTGCCAGCTCACCAGGGGCGGCCACAGATACGCAGTATTTT.

The chain joins TRBV5-6 to TRBJ1-6; 10 bases match TRBD1. V lost 4 bases, J lost 8 bases, and 6 bases stayed unmatched. The CDR3 loop spans 15 amino acids. CDR1 is SGHDT and CDR2 is YYEEEE in the germline V gene. The CDR3 DNA sequence: TGTGCCAGCAGCCCTAGACAGGGGGCAGATTCACCCCTCCACTTT. This codes for CASSPRQGADSPLHF.